This is a list of T cell receptor beta chains from one sample in a study of shared clonotypes between healthy human individuals. Assay used: immunoSEQ multiplex PCR; TCRdb lists only in-frame clones, some missing. The table records about 2.3 million clones, around 93% of them present only once. Sequences were obtained from naive CD4+ T cells from PBMCs. Receptors were obtained from a man aged 18 to 29 in good health. Some clones in this sample may be carry-over from other donors' samples. CDR3s include the opening cysteine and the closing phenylalanine or tryptophan.

TRBV10-3,TRBJ2-1,CAISGAGYNEQFF
TRBV19,TRBJ1-2,CASSTGGFNYGYTF
TRBV5-1,TRBJ1-4,CASSLVSTPGQGAANEKLFF
TRBV27,TRBJ1-6,CASSSVGTGEGSPLHF
TRBV5-1,TRBJ2-5,CASSRFSRDFQETQYF
TRBV9,TRBJ2-5,CASSVGRGPSQTKTETQYF
TRBV5-1,TRBJ1-1,CASTSGNSNTEAFF
TRBV28,TRBJ1-1,CASSLRGTGNTEAFF
TRBV6-1,TRBJ2-3,CASITGTDGTQYF
TRBV6-5,TRBJ1-2,CASSYRQGTGGYTF
TRBV4-3,TRBJ1-1,CASSQIKGRLFPMNTEAFF
TRBV28,NA,CASEDRSISYEQYF
TRBV7-2,TRBJ1-4,CASSQRRRGSEKLFF
TRBV28,TRBJ1-1,CASSLSGLATEAFF
TRBV30,TRBJ1-5,CAWSVSNSNQPQHF
TRBV10-2,TRBJ2-7,CASSGDRFHEQYF
TRBV11-3,TRBJ2-2,CASSPSGSFTGELFF
TRBV18,TRBJ1-4,CASSPQGNEKLFF
TRBV7-8,TRBJ1-2,CASSPQGDYGYTF
TRBV18,TRBJ1-2,CASSPLGQDLGGYTF
TRBV4-1,TRBJ2-1,CASSQTSTGTGDNEQFF
TRBV5-4,TRBJ2-5,CASSPWTAQETQYF
TRBV6-5,TRBJ2-3,CASRGAGSTDTQYF
TRBV6-1,TRBJ2-2,CASSGGLAGGPRTGELFF
TRBV29-1,TRBJ1-2,CSVGGRVSNGYTF
TRBV2,TRBJ1-1,CASRQGSTEAFF
TRBV30,TRBJ2-4,CAWSTSGSYIQYF
TRBV6-6,TRBJ1-3,CASRSRVPEGNTIYF
TRBV5-1,TRBJ2-1,CASSRLGVDEQFF
TRBV7-8,TRBJ1-5,CASSFGQGDSNQPQHF
TRBV28,TRBJ2-7,CASGVRGEQYF
TRBV7-3,TRBJ2-1,CASSLGTDYNEQFF
TRBV6-6,TRBJ1-6,CASSYEGTGTSPLHF
TRBV5-6,TRBJ1-3,CASSFYPEDRSSGNTIYF
TRBV5-1,TRBJ2-1,CASSSSGTSGGYNEQFF
TRBV7-3,TRBJ2-1,CASSSDTVDEQFF
TRBV28,TRBJ2-6,CASSFPLPGANVLTF
TRBV4-1,TRBJ2-1,CASSQEAPGDEQFF
TRBV28,TRBJ2-1,CASSLFRSDEQFF
TRBV11-2,TRBJ2-7,CASTIATGPPYEQYF
TRBV18,TRBJ2-7,CASSPRGQGTSGTNEQYF
TRBV6-4,TRBJ2-3,CASSLTGAADTQYF
TRBV28,TRBJ1-4,CASSPPGGPNEKLFF
TRBV5-1,TRBJ2-1,CASSLGGPSSYNEQFF
TRBV11-1,TRBJ1-1,CASSRTTRTGGTEAFF
TRBV6-5,TRBJ2-7,CASRGRGYEQYF
TRBV28,TRBJ2-5,CASSPRTGRGETQYF
TRBV5-1,TRBJ1-1,CASSLQGKGLNTEAFF